This T cell receptor beta chain emerged from a study of radiation and T cells in renal cell carcinoma. Findings and limits, study-wide: In blood, top tumor clones expanded by 2 weeks, shrinking by 4. No pretreatment tumor biopsies were available for baseline clonotypes.

A note on this clone: What it binds is not known.

The time point: baseline pretreatment blood. Treatment in this sample: 15 Gy SBRT to primary tumor, nephrectomy 4 weeks later. CDR3 size: 14 residues. V lost 3 bases and J 4 bases, leaving 12 bases between the germline ends. Germline V gene sequence: CDR1 SGHTA, CDR2 FQGNSA. The data were produced by immunoSEQ multiplex PCR, yet TCRdb's version contains in-frame clones alone and is incomplete. The data show tens of thousands of clones, roughly 79% seen once. This specimen consisted of blood, obtained from a patient whose treatment included radiotherapy and nephrectomy. The V call is TRBV7-2, the J call TRBJ1-1; D remains ambiguous. The TCR was taken from a man aged 55-75 years with renal cell carcinoma. CDR3 loop: CASSFFGFGTEAFF. Written as DNA, the CDR3 is TGTGCCAGCAGCTTCTTTGGCTTTGGCACTGAAGCTTTCTTT.